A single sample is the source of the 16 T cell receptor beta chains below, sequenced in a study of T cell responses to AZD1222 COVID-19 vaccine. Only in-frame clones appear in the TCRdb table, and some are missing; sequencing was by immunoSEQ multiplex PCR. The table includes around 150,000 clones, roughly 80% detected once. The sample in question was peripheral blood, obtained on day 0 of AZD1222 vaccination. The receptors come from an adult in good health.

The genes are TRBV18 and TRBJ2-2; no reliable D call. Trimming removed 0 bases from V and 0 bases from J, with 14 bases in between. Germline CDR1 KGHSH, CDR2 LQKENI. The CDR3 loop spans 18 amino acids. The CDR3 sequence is CASSPPILAQTNTGELFF. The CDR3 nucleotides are TGTGCCAGCTCACCACCGATACTGGCACAGACGAACACCGGGGAGCTGTTTTTT.

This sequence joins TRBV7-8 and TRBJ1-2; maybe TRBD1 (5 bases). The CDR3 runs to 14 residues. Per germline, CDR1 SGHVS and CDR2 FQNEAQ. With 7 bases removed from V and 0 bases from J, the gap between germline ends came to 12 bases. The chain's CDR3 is CASTRGDPNYGYTF. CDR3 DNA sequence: TGTGCCAGCACCCGAGGGGATCCTAACTATGGCTACACCTTC.

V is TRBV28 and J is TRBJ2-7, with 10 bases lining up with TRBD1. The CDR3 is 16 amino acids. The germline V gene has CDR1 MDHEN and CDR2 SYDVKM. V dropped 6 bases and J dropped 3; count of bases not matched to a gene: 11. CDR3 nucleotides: TGTGCCAGCAGCGCCCCTAGAGGGGACAGGGGCTACGAGCAGTACTTC. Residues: CASSAPRGDRGYEQYF.

CDR3 coding DNA: TGTGCCAGCAGCTTGGTGAGGGGCGGGGAGCTGTTTTTT. Protein: CASSLVRGGELFF. The chain employs TRBV5-4 and TRBJ2-2, with D tentatively TRBD1 or TRBD2 (5 bases each). The germline CDR1 and CDR2 sequences are SGHNT and YYREEE (reference sequence). There are 13 residues in the CDR3. V was trimmed by 0 bases and J by 7 bases, leaving 7 bases between them. The full variable domain, rest sourced from reference TRBV5-4 and TRBJ2-2, is ETGVTQSPTHLIKTRGQQVTLRCSSQSGHNTVSWYQQALGQGPQFIFQYYREEENGRGNFPPRFSGLQFPNYSSELNVNALELDDSALYLCASSLVRGGELFFGEGSRLTVL.

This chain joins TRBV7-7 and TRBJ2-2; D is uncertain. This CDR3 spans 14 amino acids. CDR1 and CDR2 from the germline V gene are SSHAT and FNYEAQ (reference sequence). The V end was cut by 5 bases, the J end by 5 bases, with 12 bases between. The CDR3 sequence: CASSAESTTGELFF. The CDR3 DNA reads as TGTGCCAGCAGCGCGGAGTCGACGACCGGGGAGCTGTTTTTT.

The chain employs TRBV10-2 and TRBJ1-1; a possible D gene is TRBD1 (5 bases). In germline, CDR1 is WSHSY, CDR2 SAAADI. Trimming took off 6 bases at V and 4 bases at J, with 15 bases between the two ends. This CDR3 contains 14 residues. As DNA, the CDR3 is TGCGCCAGCAGGGCCGGGACGGCGAGCACTGAAGCTTTCTTT. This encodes CASRAGTASTEAFF.

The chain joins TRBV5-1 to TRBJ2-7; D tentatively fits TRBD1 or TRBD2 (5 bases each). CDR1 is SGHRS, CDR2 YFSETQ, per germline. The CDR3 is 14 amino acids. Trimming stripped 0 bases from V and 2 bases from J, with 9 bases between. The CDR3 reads CASSLDGTPYEQYF. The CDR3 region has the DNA TGCGCCAGCAGCTTGGACGGGACCCCCTACGAGCAGTACTTC.

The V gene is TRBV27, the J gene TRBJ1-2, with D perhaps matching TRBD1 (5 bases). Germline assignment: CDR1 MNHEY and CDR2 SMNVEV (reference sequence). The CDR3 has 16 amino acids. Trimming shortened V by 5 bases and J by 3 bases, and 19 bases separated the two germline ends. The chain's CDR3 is CASSPIWGREDYGYTF. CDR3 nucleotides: TGTGCCAGCAGTCCCATCTGGGGGAGGGAAGACTATGGCTACACCTTC.

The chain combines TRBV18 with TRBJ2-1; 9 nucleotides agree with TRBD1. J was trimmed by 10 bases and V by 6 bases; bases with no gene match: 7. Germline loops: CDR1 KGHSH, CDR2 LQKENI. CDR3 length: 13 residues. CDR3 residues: CASSNRGRGEQFF. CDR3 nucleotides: TGTGCCAGCTCGAACAGGGGGCGCGGGGAGCAGTTCTTC.

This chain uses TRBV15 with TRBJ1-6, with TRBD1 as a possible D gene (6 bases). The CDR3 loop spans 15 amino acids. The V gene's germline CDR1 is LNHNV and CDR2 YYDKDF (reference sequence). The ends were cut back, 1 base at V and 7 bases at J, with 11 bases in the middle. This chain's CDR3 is CATSRVGTRNSPLHF. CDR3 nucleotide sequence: TGTGCCACCAGCAGAGTAGGGACAAGAAATTCACCCCTCCACTTT.

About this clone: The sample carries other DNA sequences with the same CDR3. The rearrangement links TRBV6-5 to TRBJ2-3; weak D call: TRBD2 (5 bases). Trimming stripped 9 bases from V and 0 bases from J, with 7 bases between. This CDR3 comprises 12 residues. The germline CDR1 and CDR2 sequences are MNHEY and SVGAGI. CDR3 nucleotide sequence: TGTGCCAGTCGGACTAGCACAGATACGCAGTATTTT. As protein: CASRTSTDTQYF.

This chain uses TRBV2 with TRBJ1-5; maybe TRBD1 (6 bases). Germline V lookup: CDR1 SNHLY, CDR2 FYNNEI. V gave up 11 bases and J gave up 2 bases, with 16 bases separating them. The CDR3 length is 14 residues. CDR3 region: CASQTPGGNQPQHF. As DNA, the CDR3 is TGTGCCTCCCAAACCCCAGGGGGCAATCAGCCCCAGCATTTT.

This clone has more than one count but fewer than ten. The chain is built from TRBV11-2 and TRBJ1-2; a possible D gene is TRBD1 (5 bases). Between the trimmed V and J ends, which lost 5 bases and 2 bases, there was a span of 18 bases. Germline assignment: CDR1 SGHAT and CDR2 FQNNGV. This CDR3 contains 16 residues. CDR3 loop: CASSVEAVGANYGYTF. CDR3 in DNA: TGTGCCAGCAGCGTGGAGGCAGTTGGGGCCAACTATGGCTACACCTTC.

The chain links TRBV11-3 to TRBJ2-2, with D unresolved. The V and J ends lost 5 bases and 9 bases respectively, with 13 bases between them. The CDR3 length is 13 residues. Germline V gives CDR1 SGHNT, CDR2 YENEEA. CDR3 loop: CASSRGPTRELFF. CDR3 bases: TGTGCCAGCAGCCGTGGACCGACCCGGGAGCTGTTTTTT.

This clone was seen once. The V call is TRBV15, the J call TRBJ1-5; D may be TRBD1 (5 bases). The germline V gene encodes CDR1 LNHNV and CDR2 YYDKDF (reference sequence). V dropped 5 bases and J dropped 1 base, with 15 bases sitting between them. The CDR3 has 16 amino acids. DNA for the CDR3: TGTGCCACCAGCCGAGTCAGGGCACCCAGCAATCAGCCCCAGCATTTT. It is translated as CATSRVRAPSNQPQHF.

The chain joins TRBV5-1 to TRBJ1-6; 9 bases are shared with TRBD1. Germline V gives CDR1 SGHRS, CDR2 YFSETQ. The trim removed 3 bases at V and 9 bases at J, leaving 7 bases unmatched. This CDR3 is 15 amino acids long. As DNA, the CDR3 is TGCGCCAGCAGCTCCGGACAGGGGACTATTTCACCCCTCCACTTT. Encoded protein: CASSSGQGTISPLHF.